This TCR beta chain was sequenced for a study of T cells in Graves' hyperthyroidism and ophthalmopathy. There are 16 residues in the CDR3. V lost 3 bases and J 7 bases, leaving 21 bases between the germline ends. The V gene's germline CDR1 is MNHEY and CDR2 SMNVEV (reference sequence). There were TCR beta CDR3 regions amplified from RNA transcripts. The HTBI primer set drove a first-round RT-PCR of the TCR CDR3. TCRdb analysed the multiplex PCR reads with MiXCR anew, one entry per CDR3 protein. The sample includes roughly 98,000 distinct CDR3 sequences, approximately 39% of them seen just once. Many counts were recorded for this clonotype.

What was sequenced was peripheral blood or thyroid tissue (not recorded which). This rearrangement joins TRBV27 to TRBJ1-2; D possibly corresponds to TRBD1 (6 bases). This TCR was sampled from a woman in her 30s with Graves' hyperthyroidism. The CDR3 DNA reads TGTGCCAGCAGTTTTACGGCAGGGGTGGCCTCGTTTGGCTACACCTTC. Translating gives CASSFTAGVASFGYTF.